The present entry profiles one T cell receptor (beta chain) with its context. CDR3 length: 19 residues. The V gene's germline CDR1 is MGHRA and CDR2 YSYEKL. V lost 4 bases and J lost 6; bases outside the gene matches: 16. This specimen comes from a study of blood T cell repertoires in COVID-19. Study as a whole: Spain, Italy and the United States supplied samples that represented acute and convalescent COVID-19. Sample material is recorded as cDNA or gDNA derived from T cells, B-cell-depleted T cells, or PBMCs.

As handled by the study authors: Estimates of nucleated cell counts were drawn from the amplification of reference gene primers. Using immunoSEQ multiplex PCR, the repertoire was profiled, and TCRdb retains in-frame clones only, with some absent. The V and J calls and clone size were taken over from that table, and D and trimming were inferred from the DNA. Among about 190,000 clones listed, about 88% were seen once. Sequencing input: peripheral blood. The origin of this receptor is a woman between 35 and 50 years old who had recovered from COVID-19. The chain employs TRBV4-1 and TRBJ2-2; 11 bases align to TRBD1. CDR3: CASSLTYRDRGVLSGELFF. The CDR3 nucleotides are TGCGCCAGCAGCCTTACATACCGGGACAGGGGGGTCCTCTCCGGGGAGCTGTTTTTT.